The subject of this entry is one TCR beta chain. The clone's antigen remains unknown. There are no base qualities to consult, and no much larger clone falls within one base. The trim is 5 bases for V and 0 bases for J, with a gap of 11 bases between the germline ends. CDR3 length: 14 amino acids, cysteine to phenylalanine. CDR3 DNA only is kept here, 42 bases in frame from base 1. As encoded in the germline V gene, CDR1 is SGHVS while CDR2 is FNYEAQ. The treatment or condition label corresponds to: in vitro stimulation with specific CMV peptide epitopes to enrich CMV-specific T cells. This entry is derived from a study of T cell repertoires in cytomegalovirus infection (dated by TCRdb to about 2019). Describing the broader study: Recently identified HLA-C-restricted CMV epitopes, whose presentation resists viral immunomodulation, were targeted by peptide stimulations together with well-studied HLA-B-restricted epitopes. Donor HLA type was relevant to the analysis, as public TCR beta signatures indicated carriage of CMV infection together with the matching HLA type.

TCRdb lists the instrument as Illumina HiSeq 1500. The raw public reads went through TCRdb reprocessing: fastp at Q25, MiXCR clone calling, in-frame beta chains kept. Rows with one shared CDR3 protein collapse into an entry with the most common genes and DNA. Present in this sample are about 83,000 distinct CDR3 sequences, about 24% of which were seen just once. The ten top clones hold roughly 45% of the sample. Here is what the overall study found, with its caveats: Carriers of CMV infection plus the relevant HLA type were discriminated by the cumulative frequency of public TCR beta family members in the study cohort and in an independent 352-donor cohort. The ex vivo response was dominated by HLA-C-restricted CMV-specific TCR beta clonotypes, which also provided the single most frequent clonotype in two of eight donors.

The source was CD8+ T cells from cultured PBMCs, collected from culture after CMV antigen stimulation. This receptor chain uses TRBV7-6 and TRBJ2-7, with TRBD1 perhaps the D gene, on 5 matching bases. This TCR came from a human donor in good health (CMV status not recorded). Some clones in this sample may be carry-over from other donors' samples. The CDR3 loop reads CASSPGIGSYEQYF. The DNA is TGTGCCAGCAGCCCAGGGATTGGCTCCTACGAGCAGTACTTC.